These 19 T cell receptor beta chains share one sample of origin, sequenced in a study of cytomegalovirus exposure and HLA in healthy donors. Researchers ran the PCR with 60 Vbeta and 13 Jbeta primers. Profiled with immunoSEQ multiplex PCR; TCRdb holds only in-frame clones, not every one. The sample consists of under 140,000 clones, roughly 86% of them appearing once. Sequencing was done on a sample of PBMCs. These receptors were collected from a man in his forties or fifties in good health and CMV-seronegative.

CDR3 protein: CASSFIRGQGYYGYTF. CDR3 bases: TGTGCCAGCAGTTTTATTAGGGGACAGGGGTACTATGGCTACACCTTC. The V call is TRBV27, the J call TRBJ1-2; 10 nucleotides agree with TRBD1. The junction had 7 bases not matched to a gene; V was cut back by 3 bases and J by 3 bases. The CDR3 consists of 16 residues. The V gene's germline CDR1 is MNHEY and CDR2 SMNVEV (reference sequence).

This clone is labeled medium-sized (0.01 to 0.1%). CDR3 loop: CASSSLPGMNTEAFF. CDR3 DNA sequence: TGTGCCAGCTCATCCCTGCCAGGGATGAACACTGAAGCTTTCTTT. V is TRBV18 and J is TRBJ1-1; maybe TRBD1 (5 bases). Germline loops: CDR1 KGHSH, CDR2 LQKENI. The CDR3 totals 15 residues. Trimming removed 5 bases from V and 0 bases from J, with 13 bases in between.

The rearrangement joins TRBV4-1 to TRBJ1-2; 8 bases are a match to TRBD1. This CDR3 has 17 amino acids. Germline V gives CDR1 MGHRA, CDR2 YSYEKL. Trimming took 0 bases from V and 3 from J; bases not matched to a gene: 9. CDR3 loop: CASSQDWQGARDYGYTF. Written as DNA, the CDR3 is TGCGCCAGCAGCCAAGATTGGCAGGGGGCGCGAGACTATGGCTACACCTTC.

This chain uses TRBV15 with TRBJ2-2; 7 bases fit TRBD1. Germline values: CDR1 LNHNV, CDR2 YYDKDF (reference sequence). Trimming cost V 0 bases and J 9 bases; bases outside gene matches: 10. The CDR3 loop spans 16 amino acids. The CDR3 bases are TGTGCCACCAGCAGAGACGGGGACAGAATAACCCGGGAGCTGTTTTTT. It translates to CATSRDGDRITRELFF.

CDR3 in amino acids: CASSGTGRRDTEAFF. The DNA of the CDR3 is TGTGCCAGCAGCGGGACAGGGCGGAGGGACACTGAAGCTTTCTTT. The genes are TRBV7-9 and TRBJ1-1, with 9 bases aligning to TRBD1. The CDR3 length is 15 residues. CDR1 is SEHNR, CDR2 FQNEAQ, per germline (reference sequence). The J segment lost 3 bases and the V segment lost 5 bases, leaving 7 bases of the junction unmatched. Supplemented by reference TRBV7-9 and TRBJ1-1, the full variable domain reads DTGVSQNPRHKITKRGQNVTFRCDPISEHNRLYWYRQTLGQGPEFLTYFQNEAQLEKSRLLSDRFSAERPKGSFSTLEIQRTEQGDSAMYLCASSGTGRRDTEAFFGQGTRLTVV.

The gene calls are TRBV6-1 and TRBJ1-2; 8 bases match TRBD1. J was trimmed by 8 bases and V by 0 bases; bases with no gene match: 5. Germline V gene lookup returns CDR1 MNHNS and CDR2 SASEGT. This CDR3 region has 14 residues. Here the CDR3 DNA reads TGTGCCAGCAGTGAAGCGGGACAGGTGTTCGGCTACACCTTC. Translated, it gives CASSEAGQVFGYTF.

The chain couples TRBV5-1 to TRBJ2-5; the match to TRBD1 covers 7 bases. The CDR3 is 15 amino acids. Unmatched junction bases numbered 6, after V lost 3 bases and J lost 1 base. The germline V gene encodes CDR1 SGHRS and CDR2 YFSETQ. CDR3 sequence (DNA): TGCGCCAGCAGCTCGACAGGGCAGATCCAAGAGACCCAGTACTTC. As protein: CASSSTGQIQETQYF.

V usage is TRBV2 and J usage is TRBJ1-2; no definite D call. The V end lost 5 bases, the J end lost 4 bases, and 8 bases lay between the germline ends. CDR3 size: 12 residues. Germline V gene data show CDR1 as SNHLY and CDR2 as FYNNEI. The DNA for the CDR3 is TGTGCCAGCAGTCGTGAGATCTATGGCTACACCTTC. Its translation: CASSREIYGYTF.

The gene calls are TRBV20-1 and TRBJ1-1; the D gene is possibly TRBD1 (6 bases). V lost 5 bases, J lost 11 bases, and 15 bases lay in between. This CDR3 is 11 amino acids long. Looked up from germline, CDR1 is DFQATT and CDR2 is SNEGSKA (reference sequence). The DNA of the CDR3 is TGCAGTGCTGCGGACAGAGGGAAGGCTTTCTTT. The encoded protein is CSAADRGKAFF.

The rearrangement links TRBV9 to TRBJ1-2, with unresolved D. The V end lost 3 bases, the J end lost 6 bases, and 15 bases lay between the germline ends. The CDR3 is 14 residues long. CDR1 and CDR2 (germline): SGDLS, YYNGEE. The CDR3 nucleotides read TGTGCCAGCAGCGCTCAAAGGGAGGGCAATGGCTACACCTTC. Translation gives CASSAQREGNGYTF.

The chain has TRBV6-5 and TRBJ2-7; tentative D call: TRBD1 (5 bases). The length of the CDR3 is 15 residues. Looked up from germline, CDR1 is MNHEY and CDR2 is SVGAGI. V was clipped by 7 bases and J by 5 bases, with 21 bases between them. CDR3 DNA: TGTGCCAGCACAGCAAATGGCAGGGCTTATAACGAGCAGTACTTC. Translated: CASTANGRAYNEQYF.

V usage is TRBV29-1 and J usage is TRBJ2-7; 8 bases map to TRBD2. This CDR3 is 16 amino acids long. Germline V gene data show CDR1 as SQVTM and CDR2 as ANQGSEA. Unmatched junction bases numbered 11, after V lost 4 bases and J lost 0 bases. This CDR3 reads CSVVGRAGGSSYEQYF. In nucleotides, the CDR3 is TGCAGCGTTGTGGGGAGGGCGGGGGGCTCCTCCTACGAGCAGTACTTC.

This chain joins TRBV15 and TRBJ1-2; 7 nucleotides match TRBD1. CDR1 LNHNV and CDR2 YYDKDF come from the germline V gene (reference sequence). Germline trimming cut 0 bases from V and 1 base from J; bases unmatched to any gene: 2. There are 15 residues in the CDR3. Written as DNA, the CDR3 is TGTGCCACCAGCAGAGAGGGACAGCTTAACTATGGCTACACCTTC. This translates into CATSREGQLNYGYTF.

The CDR3 spells CASSLTGPGVQEQFF. DNA of the CDR3: TGTGCCAGCAGTCTAACCGGGCCAGGGGTTCAGGAGCAGTTCTTC. The chain couples TRBV6-5 to TRBJ2-1; maybe TRBD1 (6 bases). This CDR3 region has 15 residues. Between the trimmed V and J ends, which lost 5 bases and 10 bases, there was a span of 21 bases. Germline V CDR1 and CDR2: MNHEY, SVGAGI.

Notes on this clone: This same CDR3 is encoded by further DNA sequences in the sample. The rearrangement uses TRBV28 and TRBJ2-7; TRBD1 matches at 11 bases. J lost 0 bases, V lost 4 bases, and 2 bases had no gene match. This CDR3 has 15 residues. In germline, CDR1 is MDHEN, CDR2 SYDVKM. The CDR3 nucleotides are TGTGCCAGCAGTTCCGGGACAGGGGGCTCCTACGAGCAGTACTTC. This translates into CASSSGTGGSYEQYF.

The V gene is TRBV4-1, the J gene TRBJ2-2; D may be TRBD2 (6 bases). The CDR3 totals 14 residues. V lost 1 base and J lost 4, with 7 bases in between. Germline V gene data show CDR1 as MGHRA and CDR2 as YSYEKL. The CDR3 bases are TGCGCCAGCAGCCAAGGGAGGGGCACCGGGGAGCTGTTTTTT. Protein sequence: CASSQGRGTGELFF.

The chain couples TRBV5-1 to TRBJ1-6; unclear D gene. The CDR3 runs 12 residues. V was trimmed by 1 base and J by 8 bases, leaving 4 bases between them. Germline V gives CDR1 SGHRS, CDR2 YFSETQ. Written as DNA, the CDR3 is TGCGCCAGCAGCTTGAGCGATTCACCCCTCCACTTT. Its protein product is CASSLSDSPLHF.

The V gene is TRBV10-2, the J gene TRBJ1-1; possible D gene TRBD1, 6 bases. The CDR3 is 16 amino acids. V lost 3 bases and J lost 2, with 16 bases in between. Germline CDR1 is WSHSY and CDR2 is SAAADI. CDR3 residues: CASSDAGAARNTEAFF. In DNA, the CDR3 is TGCGCCAGCAGTGACGCAGGGGCCGCCCGTAACACTGAAGCTTTCTTT.

This rearrangement joins TRBV20-1 to TRBJ1-2; a weak D match, TRBD1 (5 bases). V was cut by 3 bases and J by 8 bases, with 10 bases left in between. CDR3 length equals 11 residues. CDR1 is DFQATT and CDR2 is SNEGSKA in the germline V gene (reference sequence). CDR3 sequence reads: CSARAGPGYTF. DNA of the CDR3: TGCAGTGCTAGGGCGGGACCCGGCTACACCTTC.